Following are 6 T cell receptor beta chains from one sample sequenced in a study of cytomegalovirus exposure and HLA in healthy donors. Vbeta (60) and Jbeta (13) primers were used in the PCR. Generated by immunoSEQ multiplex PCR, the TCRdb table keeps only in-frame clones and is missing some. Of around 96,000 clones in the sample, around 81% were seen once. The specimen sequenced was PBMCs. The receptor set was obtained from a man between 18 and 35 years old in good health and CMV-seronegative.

Here the CDR3 reads CASSGDSTSRGQYF. In nucleotides, the CDR3 is TGTGCCAGCAGTGGGGACAGTACCTCTCGAGGGCAGTACTTC. The chain is built from TRBV2 and TRBJ2-7, with 7 positions matching TRBD1. Germline CDR1 reads SNHLY; CDR2 reads FYNNEI. The CDR3 runs 14 residues. V lost 4 bases to trimming and J lost 9 bases; unmatched junction nucleotides: 12.

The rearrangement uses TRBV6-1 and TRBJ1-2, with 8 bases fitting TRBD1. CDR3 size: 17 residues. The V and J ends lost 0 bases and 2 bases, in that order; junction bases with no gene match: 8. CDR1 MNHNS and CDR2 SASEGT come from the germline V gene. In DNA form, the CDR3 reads TGTGCCAGCAGTGAAGCGGGCAGGGGGCTTGGGAACTATGGCTACACCTTC. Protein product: CASSEAGRGLGNYGYTF.

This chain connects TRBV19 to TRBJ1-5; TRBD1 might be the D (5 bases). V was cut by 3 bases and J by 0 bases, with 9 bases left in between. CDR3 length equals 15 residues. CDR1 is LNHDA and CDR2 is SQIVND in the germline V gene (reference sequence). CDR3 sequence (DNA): TGTGCCAGTAGTATTGGACACAATAGCAATCAGCCCCAGCATTTT. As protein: CASSIGHNSNQPQHF.

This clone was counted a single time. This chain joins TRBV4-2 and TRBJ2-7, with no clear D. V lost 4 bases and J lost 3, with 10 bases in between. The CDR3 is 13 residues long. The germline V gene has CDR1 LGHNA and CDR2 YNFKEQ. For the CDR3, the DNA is TGTGCCAGCAGCCGAGACTTAGACTACGAGCAGTACTTC. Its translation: CASSRDLDYEQYF.

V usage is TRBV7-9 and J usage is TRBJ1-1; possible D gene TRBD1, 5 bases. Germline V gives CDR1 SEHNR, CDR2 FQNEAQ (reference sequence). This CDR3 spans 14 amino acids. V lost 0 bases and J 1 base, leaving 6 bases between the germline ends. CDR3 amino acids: CASSLAGGNTEAFF. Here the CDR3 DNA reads TGTGCCAGCAGCTTAGCCGGGGGGAACACTGAAGCTTTCTTT.

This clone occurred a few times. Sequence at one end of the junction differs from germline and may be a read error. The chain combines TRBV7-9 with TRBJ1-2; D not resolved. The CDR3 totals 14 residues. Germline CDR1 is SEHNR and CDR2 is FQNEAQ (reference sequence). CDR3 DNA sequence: TGTTCCAGCAGCTTAGCGGGGAGAGGCTATGGCTACACCTTC. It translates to CSSSLAGRGYGYTF.